The present T cell receptor beta chain was sequenced within a study of T cells in Graves' hyperthyroidism and ophthalmopathy. Study context: Specimen type is peripheral blood, collected at initial diagnosis prior to any treatment.

This clonotype came up many times. Antigen unknown. It was less than 13 ml of fresh peripheral blood that supplied the PBMCs. The length of the CDR3 is 14 residues. Germline-derived CDR1 and CDR2 are SGHAT and FQNNGV. Trimming left V 1 base short and J 7 bases short, with 12 bases between. What was amplified from RNA transcripts were TCR beta CDR3 regions. The HTBI primer set was used in a first-round RT-PCR of the TCR CDR3. One entry per CDR3 protein, called by TCRdb with MiXCR from the multiplex PCR reads. Seen here are hundreds of thousands of distinct CDR3 sequences, 12% to 15% observed once, and the top ten hold 9.5% to 13%. Study results and limitations: A 13 V-J model separated ophthalmopathy from stable hyperthyroidism.

The TCR sequence derives from a woman between 18 and 29 years old with Graves' hyperthyroidism. Sample: blood. The genes are TRBV11-2 and TRBJ2-3; D is perhaps TRBD1 or TRBD2 (6 bases each). CDR3 protein: CASSLVGGRNTQYF. In DNA form, the CDR3 reads TGTGCCAGCAGCTTAGTAGGGGGGCGGAATACGCAGTATTTT.